Below, 22 T cell receptor beta chains from the same sample are listed, as sequenced in a study of cytomegalovirus exposure and HLA in healthy donors. Amplification used 60 Vbeta primers and 13 Jbeta primers. This table comes from immunoSEQ multiplex PCR, and its TCRdb copy is limited to in-frame clones, with some not included. The sample's table shows about 130,000 clones. Material for sequencing was PBMCs. These TCRs come from a man between 18 and 35 years old in good health and CMV-seronegative.

The rearrangement links TRBV7-8 to TRBJ2-3, with D perhaps TRBD2 (5 bases). The germline gives CDR1 SGHVS, CDR2 FQNEAQ. Between the trimmed V and J ends, which lost 0 bases and 3 bases, there was a span of 10 bases. The CDR3 extends over 15 amino acids. CDR3 sequence: CASSLARVGTDTQYF. In nucleotides, the CDR3 is TGTGCCAGCAGCTTAGCGCGGGTAGGGACAGATACGCAGTATTTT.

The chain couples TRBV4-2 to TRBJ2-3; 12 nucleotides align to TRBD2. This CDR3 has 16 amino acids. Unmatched junction bases numbered 7, after V lost 3 bases and J lost 6 bases. Looked up from germline, CDR1 is LGHNA and CDR2 is YNFKEQ. For the CDR3, the DNA is TGTGCCAGCAGCCAGGCGACTAGCGGGAGCTGGGATACGCAGTATTTT. Translating gives CASSQATSGSWDTQYF.

The chain employs TRBV25-1 and TRBJ2-7; 8 bases map to TRBD1. From germline, CDR1 is MGHDK and CDR2 SYGVNS. There are 14 residues in the CDR3. The junction had 4 bases not matched to a gene; V was cut back by 4 bases and J by 2 bases. The CDR3 nucleotides read TGTGCCAGCAGTGGCAGGACAGGGCCCTACGAGCAGTACTTC. This translates into CASSGRTGPYEQYF.

This rearrangement joins TRBV5-4 to TRBJ2-7, with 7 bases matching TRBD2. The J segment lost 0 bases and the V segment lost 4 bases, leaving 7 bases of the junction unmatched. CDR1 and CDR2 from the germline V gene are SGHNT and YYREEE (reference sequence). There are 15 residues in the CDR3. As DNA, the CDR3 is TGTGCCAGCAGCCCCGGGAGGCCCAGCTCCTACGAGCAGTACTTC. Encoded protein: CASSPGRPSSYEQYF.

The rearrangement joins TRBV9 to TRBJ2-3, with 10 positions matching TRBD2. This CDR3 is built from 17 residues. Losses at the gene ends were 0 bases for V and 5 bases for J; bases not matched to a gene: 9. Per germline, CDR1 SGDLS and CDR2 YYNGEE. The CDR3 bases are TGTGCCAGCAGCGTAGAGTCCCTAGCGGGAGTAGGAGATACGCAGTATTTT. It translates to CASSVESLAGVGDTQYF.

The genes are TRBV7-9 and TRBJ1-2, with 7 nucleotides matching TRBD1. The ends lost 4 bases at V and 5 bases at J; junction bases unmatched: 7. The germline CDR1 and CDR2 sequences are SEHNR and FQNEAQ (reference sequence). This CDR3 region has 14 residues. CDR3 nucleotide sequence: TGTGCCAGCAGCTCGGGACAGATCCTATATGGCTACACCTTC. Its protein product is CASSSGQILYGYTF.

The chain carries TRBV7-9 and TRBJ2-7; perhaps TRBD1 as D (6 bases). Germline CDR1 and CDR2: SEHNR and FQNEAQ (reference sequence). The V and J ends lost 4 bases and 2 bases respectively, with 9 bases between them. The CDR3 is 13 amino acids. As DNA, the CDR3 is TGTGCCAGCAGCTACAGGGTTACCTACGAGCAGTACTTC. Its protein product is CASSYRVTYEQYF.

The chain joins TRBV6-6 to TRBJ1-1; no reliable D call. This CDR3 is built from 12 residues. Trimming cost V 6 bases and J 3 bases, with 8 bases left between them. Germline values: CDR1 MNHNY, CDR2 SVGAGI (reference sequence). The DNA of the CDR3 is TGTGCCAGCAGGTACGGAGACACTGAAGCTTTCTTT. Translation: CASRYGDTEAFF.

The rearrangement joins TRBV6-5 to TRBJ1-3; 8 bases are shared with TRBD1. With V trimmed by 6 bases and J by 2 bases, 3 bases remained unmatched. CDR3 length equals 14 residues. Germline CDR1 and CDR2: MNHEY and SVGAGI. The CDR3 DNA reads TGTGCCAGCAGCCTGACAGGGGCTGGAAACACCATATATTTT. Its protein is CASSLTGAGNTIYF.

CDR3 in amino acids: CASSYSRTGNGYTF. For the CDR3, the DNA is TGTGCCAGCAGTTACTCCAGGACAGGGAATGGCTACACCTTC. The V and J genes are TRBV6-5 and TRBJ1-2, with 8 bases that match TRBD1. Germline values: CDR1 MNHEY, CDR2 SVGAGI. This CDR3 has 14 residues. The J segment lost 6 bases and the V segment lost 0 bases, leaving 3 bases of the junction unmatched.

The chain employs TRBV19 and TRBJ1-5; D uncertain. V dropped 7 bases and J dropped 4 bases, with 17 bases sitting between them. The germline V gene encodes CDR1 LNHDA and CDR2 SQIVND (reference sequence). This CDR3 region has 15 residues. The CDR3 DNA is TGTGCCAGTACTCTGACACAAGATGTTAATCAGCCCCAGCATTTT. Translation: CASTLTQDVNQPQHF.

The chain combines TRBV14 with TRBJ2-5; 8 nucleotides agree with TRBD2. The V gene end was trimmed by 8 bases and the J gene end by 7 bases; junction bases not matched to a gene: 3. CDR3 size: 11 residues. Germline CDR1 is SGHDN and CDR2 is FVKESK. The CDR3 DNA follows: TGTGCCAGCGCGAGCGGGGGGACCCAGTACTTC. Its translation: CASASGGTQYF.

The chain uses TRBV21-1 and TRBJ2-7; the table's D call, TRBD2, has no DNA check behind it. TRBV21-1 is shown as a pseudogene. The CDR3 length is 14 residues. The CDR3 region is CASSNGGSSYEQYF. The DNA of the CDR3 is TGTGCCAGCAGCAACGGGGGGTCCTCCTACGAGCAGTACTTC.

The chain recombines TRBV29-1 with TRBJ1-3; D uncertain. The CDR3 covers 16 residues. Trimming stripped 0 bases from V and 4 bases from J, with 16 bases between. The germline CDR1 and CDR2 sequences are SQVTM and ANQGSEA. This CDR3 is CSVEDRGVGSGNTIYF. DNA of the CDR3: TGCAGCGTTGAAGATCGCGGGGTGGGGTCCGGAAACACCATATATTTT.

The V gene is TRBV5-1, the J gene TRBJ2-1, with a possible D match to TRBD1 (5 bases). The germline CDR1 and CDR2 sequences are SGHRS and YFSETQ. Trimming stripped 6 bases from V and 4 bases from J, with 8 bases between. The length of the CDR3 is 12 residues. CDR3 nucleotide sequence: TGCGCCAGCACGGACACTTACAATGAGCAGTTCTTC. Protein: CASTDTYNEQFF.

The chain carries TRBV5-1 and TRBJ2-2, with unresolved D. Germline CDR1 SGHRS, CDR2 YFSETQ. The CDR3 extends over 15 amino acids. V shed 6 bases and J shed 5 bases, with 17 bases lying between them. The CDR3, as DNA: TGCGCCAGCACCAAAGACTTACCCGGGACCGGGGAGCTGTTTTTT. This codes for CASTKDLPGTGELFF.

This rearrangement joins TRBV28 to TRBJ2-7; TRBD1 might be the D (6 bases). The germline V and J ends were trimmed by 6 bases and 3 bases, with 9 bases remaining between them. The CDR3 sequence is 12 residues long. Germline CDR1 MDHEN, CDR2 SYDVKM. The CDR3 loop reads CASSRGFYEQYF. In nucleotides, the CDR3 is TGTGCCAGCAGCAGGGGATTCTACGAGCAGTACTTC.

The gene calls are TRBV30 and TRBJ1-3; D is unresolved. The CDR3 consists of 15 residues. V dropped 4 bases and J dropped 0 bases, with 13 bases sitting between them. Per the germline V gene, CDR1 is GTSNPN and CDR2 is SVGIG (reference sequence). The CDR3: CAWNGRPPSGNTIYF. The CDR3 coding sequence is TGTGCCTGGAACGGGAGGCCCCCCTCTGGAAACACCATATATTTT. The full variable domain, in which reference TRBV30 and TRBJ1-3 provide the parts outside the CDR3, is SQTIHQWPATLVQPVGSPLSLECTVEGTSNPNLYWYRQAAGRGLQLLFYSVGIGQISSEVPQNLSASRPQDRQFILSSKKLLLSDSGFYLCAWNGRPPSGNTIYFGEGSWLTVV.

In the case of this clone: Other nucleotide sequences from this sample produce the same CDR3. V is TRBV28 and J is TRBJ1-1; D might be TRBD1 (6 bases). The CDR3 is 15 residues long. The germline V gene encodes CDR1 MDHEN and CDR2 SYDVKM. Trimming cost V 0 bases and J 4 bases, with 12 bases left between them. The CDR3 DNA is TGTGCCAGCAGTTTATGGGGGCAGGGGAGCACTGAAGCTTTCTTT. Translated, it gives CASSLWGQGSTEAFF. The variable domain in full, with the rest retrieved from reference TRBV28 and TRBJ1-1, is DVKVTQSSRYLVKRTGEKVFLECVQDMDHENMFWYRQDPGLGLRLIYFSYDVKMKEKGDIPEGYSVSREKKERFSLILESASTNQTSMYLCASSLWGQGSTEAFFGQGTRLTVV.

A word on this clone: Likely a read error: the CDR3 ends without its conserved phenylalanine or tryptophan. The DNA is omitted, as the CDR3 cannot be located on it reliably, and the CDR3 follows TCRdb's listing. CDR3 amino acids: CASSKAGGS. The J gene is TRBJ1-4, the V gene TRBV21-1; TRBD1 is taken as the D call from the table, unchecked against the DNA. TRBV21-1 is flagged as a pseudogene. Ends included, the CDR3 has 9 residues.

The chain combines TRBV28 with TRBJ2-5; weak D call: TRBD1 (6 bases). CDR1 and CDR2 from the germline V gene are MDHEN and SYDVKM. The CDR3 extends over 16 amino acids. V lost 6 bases to trimming and J lost 2 bases, with 19 bases between them. The CDR3 is CASSYLLRGPQETQYF. For the CDR3, the DNA is TGTGCCAGCAGCTACCTTCTCAGGGGACCGCAAGAGACCCAGTACTTC.

This chain joins TRBV4-1 and TRBJ2-7, with 7 bases fitting TRBD1. Per the germline V gene, CDR1 is MGHRA and CDR2 is YSYEKL. The length of the CDR3 is 13 residues. The V segment lost 6 bases and the J segment 7 bases; nucleotides outside the gene matches: 9. The CDR3 reads CASRPTGLGEQYF. For the CDR3, the DNA is TGCGCCAGCAGACCGACAGGGCTGGGGGAGCAGTACTTC.